One T cell receptor beta chain is described in this entry. Its cognate antigen is unknown. The data were taken from a study of shared clonotypes between healthy human individuals. The study, taken as a whole, reports: Clonotypes not shared had lower generation probabilities than those common to all four donors.

Profiled with immunoSEQ multiplex PCR; TCRdb holds only in-frame clones, not every one. The table lists around 200,000 clones, 65% to 70% of them singletons, with about 9.4% in the top ten. V trimming: 2 bases; J trimming: 1 base; junction bases outside the gene matches: 3. This CDR3 comprises 15 residues. CDR1 is SGHNT, CDR2 YYREEE, per germline (reference sequence). CD45RA+ naive and CD45RA-negative memory subsets were separated from CD4+ cells. This sequence originates from a man aged 30 to 45 in good health. The specimen sequenced was memory CD4+ T cells sorted from blood. Specified subset: CD45RA-negative fraction. The chain employs TRBV5-4 and TRBJ2-7; 10 nucleotides align to TRBD2. The CDR3: CASSFLAGVSYEQYF. For the CDR3, the DNA is TGTGCCAGCAGCTTCCTAGCGGGAGTGTCCTACGAGCAGTACTTC. The variable domain in full, with the rest retrieved from reference TRBV5-4 and TRBJ2-7, is ETGVTQSPTHLIKTRGQQVTLRCSSQSGHNTVSWYQQALGQGPQFIFQYYREEENGRGNFPPRFSGLQFPNYSSELNVNALELDDSALYLCASSFLAGVSYEQYFGPGTRLTVT.